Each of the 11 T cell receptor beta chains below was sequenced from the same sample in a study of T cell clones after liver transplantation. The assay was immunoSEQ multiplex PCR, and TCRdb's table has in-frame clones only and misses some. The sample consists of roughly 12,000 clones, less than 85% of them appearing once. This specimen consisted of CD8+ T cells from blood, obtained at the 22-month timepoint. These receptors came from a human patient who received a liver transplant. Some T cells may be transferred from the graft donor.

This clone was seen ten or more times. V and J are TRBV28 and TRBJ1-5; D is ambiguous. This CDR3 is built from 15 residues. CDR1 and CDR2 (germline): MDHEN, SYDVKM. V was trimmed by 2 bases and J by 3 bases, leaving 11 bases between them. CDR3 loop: CASSLVTATNQPQHF. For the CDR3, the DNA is TGTGCCAGCAGTTTAGTGACGGCTACCAATCAGCCCCAGCATTTT.

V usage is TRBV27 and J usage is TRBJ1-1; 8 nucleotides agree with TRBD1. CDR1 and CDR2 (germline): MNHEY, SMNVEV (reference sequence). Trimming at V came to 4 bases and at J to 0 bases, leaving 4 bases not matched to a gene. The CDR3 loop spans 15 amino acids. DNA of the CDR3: TGTGCCAGCAGTTACCCACAGGGGGTGAACACTGAAGCTTTCTTT. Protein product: CASSYPQGVNTEAFF.

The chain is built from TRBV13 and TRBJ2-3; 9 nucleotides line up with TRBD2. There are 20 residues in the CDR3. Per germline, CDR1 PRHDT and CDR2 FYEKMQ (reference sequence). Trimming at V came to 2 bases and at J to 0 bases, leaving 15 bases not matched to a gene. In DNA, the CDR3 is TGTGCCAGCAGCTTACGCGGTAGTGTGGCAGCGGGAGGTAGCACAGATACGCAGTATTTT. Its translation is CASSLRGSVAAGGSTDTQYF. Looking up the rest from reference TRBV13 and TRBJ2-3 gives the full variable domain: AAGVIQSPRHLIKEKRETATLKCYPIPRHDTVYWYQQGPGQDPQFLISFYEKMQSDKGSIPDRFSAQQFSDYHSELNMSSLELGDSALYFCASSLRGSVAAGGSTDTQYFGPGTRLTVL.

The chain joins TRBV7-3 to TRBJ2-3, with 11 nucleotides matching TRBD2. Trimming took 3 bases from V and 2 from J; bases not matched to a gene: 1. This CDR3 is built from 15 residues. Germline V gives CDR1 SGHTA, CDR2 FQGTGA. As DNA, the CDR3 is TGTGCCAGCAGCTTTAGCGGGGGGGACACAGATACGCAGTATTTT. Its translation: CASSFSGGDTDTQYF.

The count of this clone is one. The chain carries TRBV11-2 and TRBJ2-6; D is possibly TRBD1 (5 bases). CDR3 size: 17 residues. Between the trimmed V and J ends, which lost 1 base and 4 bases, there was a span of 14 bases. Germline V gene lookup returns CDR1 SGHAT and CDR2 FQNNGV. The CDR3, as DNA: TGTGCCAGCAGCTTAGGAGGTCTGACAGTAGGGGCCAACGTCCTGACTTTC. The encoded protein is CASSLGGLTVGANVLTF.

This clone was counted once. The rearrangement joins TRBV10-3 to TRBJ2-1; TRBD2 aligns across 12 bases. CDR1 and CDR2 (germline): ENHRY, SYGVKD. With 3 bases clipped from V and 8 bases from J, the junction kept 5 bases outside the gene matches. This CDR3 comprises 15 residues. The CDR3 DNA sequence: TGTGCCATCAGTGATCTAGCGGGAGGGGGGGATGAGCAGTTCTTC. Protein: CAISDLAGGGDEQFF.

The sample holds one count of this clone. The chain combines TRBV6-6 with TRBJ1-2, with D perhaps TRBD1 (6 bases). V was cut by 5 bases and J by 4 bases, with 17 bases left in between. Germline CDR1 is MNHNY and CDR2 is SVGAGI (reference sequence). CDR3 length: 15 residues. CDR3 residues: CASSLQGGAPYGYTF. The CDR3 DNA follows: TGTGCCAGCAGTCTCCAAGGGGGGGCGCCCTATGGCTACACCTTC.

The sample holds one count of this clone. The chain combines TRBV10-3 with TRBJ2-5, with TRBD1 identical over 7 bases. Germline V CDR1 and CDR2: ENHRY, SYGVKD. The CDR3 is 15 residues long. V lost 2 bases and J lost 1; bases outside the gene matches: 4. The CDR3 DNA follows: TGTGCCATCAGTGAGGAGGGGGCGCGCCAAGAGACCCAGTACTTC. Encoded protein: CAISEEGARQETQYF.

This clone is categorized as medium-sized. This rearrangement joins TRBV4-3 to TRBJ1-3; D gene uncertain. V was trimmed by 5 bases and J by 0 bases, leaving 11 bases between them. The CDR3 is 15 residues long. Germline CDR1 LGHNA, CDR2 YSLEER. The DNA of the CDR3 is TGCGCCAGCAGCTGGGCACTTAACTCTGGAAACACCATATATTTT. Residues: CASSWALNSGNTIYF.

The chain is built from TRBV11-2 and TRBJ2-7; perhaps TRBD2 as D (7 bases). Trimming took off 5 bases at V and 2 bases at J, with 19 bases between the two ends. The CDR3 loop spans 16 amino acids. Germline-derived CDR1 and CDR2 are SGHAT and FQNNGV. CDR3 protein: CASSRTGGGGTYEQYF. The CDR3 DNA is TGTGCCAGCAGCAGGACCGGCGGGGGCGGGACCTACGAGCAGTACTTC.

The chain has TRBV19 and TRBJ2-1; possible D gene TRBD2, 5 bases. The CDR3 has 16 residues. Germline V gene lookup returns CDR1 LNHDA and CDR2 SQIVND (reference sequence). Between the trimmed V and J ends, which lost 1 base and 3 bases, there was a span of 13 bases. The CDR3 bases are TGTGCCAGTAGTATAGTCCTTAGAGACTACTACAATGAGCAGTTCTTC. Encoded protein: CASSIVLRDYYNEQFF.